Listed here are 13 T cell receptor beta chains from one sample, sequenced in a study of cytomegalovirus exposure and HLA in healthy donors. Profiled with immunoSEQ multiplex PCR; TCRdb holds only in-frame clones, not every one. The profile shows 200,000 to 250,000 clones, around four fifths of them singletons. Sequencing was carried out using PBMCs. The receptors come from a woman between 25 and 40 years old in good health and CMV-seropositive.

The rearrangement joins TRBV29-1 to TRBJ2-1, with 7 bases matching TRBD1. V lost 6 bases to trimming and J lost 6 bases; unmatched junction nucleotides: 14. The CDR3 is made up of 15 amino acids. Germline-derived CDR1 and CDR2 are SQVTM and ANQGSEA. CDR3 sequence: CSVAGTGVGRNEQFF. The CDR3 DNA sequence: TGCAGCGTCGCCGGCACAGGGGTAGGGCGCAATGAGCAGTTCTTC.

This clone has only a few counts. The chain joins TRBV30 to TRBJ1-5, with 9 bases identical to TRBD1. Trimming at V came to 1 base and at J to 6 bases, leaving 7 bases not matched to a gene. CDR1 GTSNPN and CDR2 SVGIG come from the germline V gene (reference sequence). CDR3 length: 15 residues. In nucleotides, the CDR3 is TGTGCCTGGAGTGCCGGGACAGGGTACAGTCAGCCCCAGCATTTT. Translating gives CAWSAGTGYSQPQHF.

The chain couples TRBV1 to TRBJ2-1; TRBD2 was called by the table and not checked on the DNA. TRBV1 is a pseudogene segment. The CDR3 loop spans 15 amino acids. The CDR3 region is CTSSQDRSGRPEQFF. Written as DNA, the CDR3 is TGCACCAGCAGCCAAGATCGCAGCGGGAGGCCTGAGCAGTTCTTC.

This chain connects TRBV5-1 to TRBJ1-4, with D tentatively TRBD1 (6 bases). The CDR3 is 15 amino acids. Germline loops: CDR1 SGHRS, CDR2 YFSETQ. V was clipped by 4 bases and J by 10 bases, with 20 bases between them. In DNA form, the CDR3 reads TGCGCCAGCAGCGGAGGGACACCTAGCCGGGGAAAACTGTTTTTT. It codes for CASSGGTPSRGKLFF.

The gene calls are TRBV9 and TRBJ1-2; no clear D gene. The CDR3 has 12 residues. V lost 3 bases and J lost 4, with 7 bases in between. Germline V gene sequence: CDR1 SGDLS, CDR2 YYNGEE. In DNA, the CDR3 is TGTGCCAGCAGCGGCCTTAGCTATGGCTACACCTTC. It yields the protein CASSGLSYGYTF.

The chain has TRBV4-1 and TRBJ2-1; unclear D gene. Per the germline V gene, CDR1 is MGHRA and CDR2 is YSYEKL. Trimming took off 3 bases at V and 6 bases at J, with 6 bases between the two ends. This CDR3 is built from 12 residues. Here the CDR3 reads CASSHSFNEQFF. In DNA form, the CDR3 reads TGCGCCAGCAGCCATTCGTTCAATGAGCAGTTCTTC.

This clone was recorded once. The chain combines TRBV30 with TRBJ1-4; D is ambiguous. Germline CDR1 reads GTSNPN; CDR2 reads SVGIG (reference sequence). The V end lost 5 bases, the J end lost 0 bases, and 22 bases lay between the germline ends. This CDR3 has 18 residues. CDR3 amino acids: CAWSFGVWTAATNEKLFF. CDR3 coding DNA: TGTGCCTGGTCATTTGGGGTTTGGACGGCTGCAACTAATGAAAAACTGTTTTTT.

Notes on this clone: This sample also contains other DNA sequences that code for the same CDR3. CDR3 bases: TGTGCCTGGAGCTCCGGGACAGGGGATTACGAGCAGTACTTC. This codes for CAWSSGTGDYEQYF. This chain links TRBV30 with TRBJ2-7; TRBD1 matches at 10 bases. The germline gives CDR1 GTSNPN, CDR2 SVGIG (reference sequence). The CDR3 extends over 14 amino acids. The trim removed 3 bases at V and 4 bases at J, leaving 6 bases unmatched.

The chain uses TRBV7-9 and TRBJ1-2; TRBD1 is a possible D gene (5 bases). The CDR3 length is 14 residues. The V and J ends lost 7 bases and 8 bases respectively, with 20 bases between them. CDR1 is SEHNR, CDR2 FQNEAQ, per germline (reference sequence). CDR3 loop: CASTEGGASDGYTF. In DNA, the CDR3 is TGTGCCAGCACCGAGGGCGGGGCTTCTGACGGCTACACCTTC.

V is TRBV9 and J is TRBJ2-6; either TRBD1 or TRBD2 may fit D (5 bases each). Trimming took 2 bases from V and 1 from J, leaving 16 bases between them. The length of the CDR3 is 18 residues. CDR1 SGDLS and CDR2 YYNGEE come from the germline V gene. Here the CDR3 DNA reads TGTGCCAGCAGCGTTAATCCAGGGAGTGTATCTGGGGCCAACGTCCTGACTTTC. Residues: CASSVNPGSVSGANVLTF.

The chain combines TRBV5-1 with TRBJ1-5; TRBD1 might be the D (6 bases). V shed 1 base and J shed 4 bases, with 12 bases lying between them. CDR1 and CDR2 from the germline V gene are SGHRS and YFSETQ. The CDR3 consists of 15 residues. This CDR3 is CASSLIGGFNQPQHF. In DNA form, the CDR3 reads TGCGCCAGCAGCTTGATAGGGGGGTTTAATCAGCCCCAGCATTTT.

The chain has TRBV4-2 and TRBJ2-7; TRBD2 agrees at 10 bases. The junction had 8 bases not matched to a gene; V was cut back by 0 bases and J by 0 bases. Germline values: CDR1 LGHNA, CDR2 YNFKEQ. This CDR3 is built from 18 residues. In DNA form, the CDR3 reads TGTGCCAGCAGCCAAGAGGAGAGAGCGGGAGGGCTCTCCTACGAGCAGTACTTC. This translates into CASSQEERAGGLSYEQYF.

This chain connects TRBV7-8 to TRBJ1-2; tentatively, D is TRBD1 (6 bases). The ends were cut back, 1 base at V and 4 bases at J, with 10 bases in the middle. CDR3 length equals 14 residues. The germline gives CDR1 SGHVS, CDR2 FQNEAQ. CDR3 nucleotides: TGTGCCAGCAGCTTAGTAGGGGGGGGCTATGGCTACACCTTC. Translation gives CASSLVGGGYGYTF.